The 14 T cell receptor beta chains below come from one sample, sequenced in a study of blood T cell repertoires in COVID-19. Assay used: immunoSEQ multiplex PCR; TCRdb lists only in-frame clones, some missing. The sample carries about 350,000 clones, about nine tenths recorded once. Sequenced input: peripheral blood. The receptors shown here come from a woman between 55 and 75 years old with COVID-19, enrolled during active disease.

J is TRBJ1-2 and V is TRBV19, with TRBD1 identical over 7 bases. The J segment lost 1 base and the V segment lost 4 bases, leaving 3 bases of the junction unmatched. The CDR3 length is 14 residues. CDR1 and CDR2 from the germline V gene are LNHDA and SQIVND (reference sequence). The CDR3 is CASSTRQGNYGYTF. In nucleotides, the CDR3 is TGTGCCAGTAGTACCCGACAGGGTAACTATGGCTACACCTTC.

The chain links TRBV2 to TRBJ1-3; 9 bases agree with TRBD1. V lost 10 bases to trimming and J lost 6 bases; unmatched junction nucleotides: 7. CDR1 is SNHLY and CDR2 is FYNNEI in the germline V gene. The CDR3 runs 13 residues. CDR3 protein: CATRTGEANTIYF. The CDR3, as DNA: TGTGCCACCAGGACAGGGGAGGCAAACACCATATATTTT.

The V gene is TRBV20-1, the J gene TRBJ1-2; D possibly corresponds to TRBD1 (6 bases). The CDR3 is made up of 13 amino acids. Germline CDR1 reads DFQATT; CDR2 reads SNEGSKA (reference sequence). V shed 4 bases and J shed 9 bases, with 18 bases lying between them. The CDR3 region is CSATEAGAGSYTF. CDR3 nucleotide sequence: TGCAGTGCTACTGAAGCGGGGGCGGGCAGCTACACCTTC.

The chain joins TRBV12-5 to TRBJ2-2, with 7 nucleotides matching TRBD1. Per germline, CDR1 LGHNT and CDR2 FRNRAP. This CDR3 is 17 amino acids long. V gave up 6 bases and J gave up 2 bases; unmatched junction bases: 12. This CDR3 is CASGRKDRTINTGELFF. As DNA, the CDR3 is TGTGCTAGTGGACGGAAGGACAGGACCATTAACACCGGGGAGCTGTTTTTT.

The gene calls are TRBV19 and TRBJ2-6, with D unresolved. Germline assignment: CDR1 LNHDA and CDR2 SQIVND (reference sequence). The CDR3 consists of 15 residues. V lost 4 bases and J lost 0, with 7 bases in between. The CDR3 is CASSTLSSGANVLTF. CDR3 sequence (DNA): TGTGCCAGTAGTACTCTTTCCTCTGGGGCCAACGTCCTGACTTTC.

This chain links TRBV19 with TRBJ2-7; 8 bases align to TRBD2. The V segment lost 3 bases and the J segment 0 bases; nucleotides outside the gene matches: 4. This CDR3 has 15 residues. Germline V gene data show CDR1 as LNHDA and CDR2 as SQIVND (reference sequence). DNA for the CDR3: TGTGCCAGTAGTATCGGCGGGGGGCCCTCCTACGAGCAGTACTTC. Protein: CASSIGGGPSYEQYF. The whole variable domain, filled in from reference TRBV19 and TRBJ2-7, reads DGGITQSPKYLFRKEGQNVTLSCEQNLNHDAMYWYRQDPGQGLRLIYYSQIVNDFQKGDIAEGYSVSREKKESFPLTVTSAQKNPTAFYLCASSIGGGPSYEQYFGPGTRLTVT.

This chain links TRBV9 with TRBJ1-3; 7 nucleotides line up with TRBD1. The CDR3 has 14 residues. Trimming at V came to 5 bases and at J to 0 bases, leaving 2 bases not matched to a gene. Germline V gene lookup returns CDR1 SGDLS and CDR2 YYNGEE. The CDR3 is CASRQGSSGNTIYF. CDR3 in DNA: TGTGCCAGCAGACAGGGGAGCTCTGGAAACACCATATATTTT.

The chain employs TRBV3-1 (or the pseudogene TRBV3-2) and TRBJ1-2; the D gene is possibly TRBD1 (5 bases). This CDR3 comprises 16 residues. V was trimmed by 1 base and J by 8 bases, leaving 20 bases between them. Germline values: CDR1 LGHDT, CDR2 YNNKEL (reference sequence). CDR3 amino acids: CASSQVGGADLGGYTF. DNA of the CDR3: TGTGCCAGCAGCCAAGTAGGCGGGGCGGACCTCGGGGGCTACACCTTC.

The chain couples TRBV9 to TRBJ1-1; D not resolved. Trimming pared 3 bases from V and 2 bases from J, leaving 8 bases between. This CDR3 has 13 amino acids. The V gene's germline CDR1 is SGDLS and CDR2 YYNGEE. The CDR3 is CASSASGNTEAFF. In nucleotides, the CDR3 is TGTGCCAGCAGCGCCAGTGGCAACACTGAAGCTTTCTTT.

The CDR3 DNA is TGTGCCAGCAGCGTCCTTCCCGGGACTAGCACAGATACGCAGTATTTT. This translates into CASSVLPGTSTDTQYF. The rearrangement joins TRBV5-5 to TRBJ2-3; D might be TRBD2 (6 bases). Trimming took 4 bases from V and 0 from J, leaving 15 bases between them. This CDR3 is built from 16 residues. Per germline, CDR1 SGHKS and CDR2 YYEKEE (reference sequence).

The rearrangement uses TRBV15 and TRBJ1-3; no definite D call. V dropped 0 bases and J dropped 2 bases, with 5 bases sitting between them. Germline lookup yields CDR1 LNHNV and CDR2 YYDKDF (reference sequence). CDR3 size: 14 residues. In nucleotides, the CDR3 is TGTGCCACCAGCAGAGACAGGACTGGAAACACCATATATTTT. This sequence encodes CATSRDRTGNTIYF.

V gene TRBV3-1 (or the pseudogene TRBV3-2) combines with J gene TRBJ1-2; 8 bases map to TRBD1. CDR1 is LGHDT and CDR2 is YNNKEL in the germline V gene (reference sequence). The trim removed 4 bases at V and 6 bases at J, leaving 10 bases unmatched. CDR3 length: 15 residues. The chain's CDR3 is CASSLVGQGAHGYTF. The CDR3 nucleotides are TGTGCCAGCAGCCTCGTAGGCCAGGGGGCCCATGGCTACACCTTC.

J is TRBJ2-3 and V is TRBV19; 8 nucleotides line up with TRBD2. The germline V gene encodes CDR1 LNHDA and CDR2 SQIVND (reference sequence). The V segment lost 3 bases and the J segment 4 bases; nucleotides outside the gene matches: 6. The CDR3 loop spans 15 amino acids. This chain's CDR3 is CASSIGLAYSDTQYF. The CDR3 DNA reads TGTGCCAGTAGTATCGGACTAGCTTACTCAGATACGCAGTATTTT.

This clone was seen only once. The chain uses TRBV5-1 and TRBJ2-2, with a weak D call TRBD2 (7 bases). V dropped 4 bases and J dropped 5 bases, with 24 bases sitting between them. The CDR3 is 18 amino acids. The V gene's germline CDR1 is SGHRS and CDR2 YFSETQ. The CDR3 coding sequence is TGCGCCAGCAGCCCATTTAAATCCGGGGGGCTAGGGACCGGGGAGCTGTTTTTT. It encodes CASSPFKSGGLGTGELFF.